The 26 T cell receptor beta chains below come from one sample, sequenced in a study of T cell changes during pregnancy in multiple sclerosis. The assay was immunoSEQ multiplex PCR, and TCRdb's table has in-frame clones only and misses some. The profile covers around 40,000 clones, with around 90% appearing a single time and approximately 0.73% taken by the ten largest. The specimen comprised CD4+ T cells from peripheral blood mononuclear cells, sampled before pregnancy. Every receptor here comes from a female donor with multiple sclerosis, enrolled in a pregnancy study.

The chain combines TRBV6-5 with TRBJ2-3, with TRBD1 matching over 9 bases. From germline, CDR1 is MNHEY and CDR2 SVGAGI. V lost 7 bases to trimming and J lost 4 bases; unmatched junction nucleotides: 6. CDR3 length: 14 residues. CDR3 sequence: CASTPGQGADTQYF. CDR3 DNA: TGTGCCAGCACTCCGGGACAGGGAGCAGATACGCAGTATTTT.

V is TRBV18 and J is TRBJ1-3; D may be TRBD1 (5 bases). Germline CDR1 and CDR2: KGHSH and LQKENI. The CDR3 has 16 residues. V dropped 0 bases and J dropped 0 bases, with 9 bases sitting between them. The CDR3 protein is CASSPPRQISGNTIYF. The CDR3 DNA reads TGTGCCAGCTCACCACCGCGACAGATCTCTGGAAACACCATATATTTT.

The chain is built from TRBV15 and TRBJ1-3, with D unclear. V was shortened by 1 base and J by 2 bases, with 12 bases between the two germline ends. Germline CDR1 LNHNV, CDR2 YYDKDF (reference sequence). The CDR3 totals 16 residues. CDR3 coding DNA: TGTGCCACCAGCAGAGGAGGGCTTCGGGCTGGAAACACCATATATTTT. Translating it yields CATSRGGLRAGNTIYF.

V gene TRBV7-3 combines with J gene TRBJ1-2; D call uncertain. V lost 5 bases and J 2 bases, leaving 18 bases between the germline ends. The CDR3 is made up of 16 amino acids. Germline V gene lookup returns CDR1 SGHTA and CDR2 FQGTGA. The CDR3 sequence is CASSPSRDTQNYGYTF. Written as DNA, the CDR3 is TGTGCCAGCAGCCCCTCGCGAGACACCCAGAACTATGGCTACACCTTC.

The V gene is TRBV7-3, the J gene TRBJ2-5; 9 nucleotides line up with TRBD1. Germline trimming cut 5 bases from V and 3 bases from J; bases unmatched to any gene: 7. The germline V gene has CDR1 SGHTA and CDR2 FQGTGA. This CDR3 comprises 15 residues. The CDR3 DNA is TGTGCCAGCAGCATGACAGGGGGAAGGGAAGAGACCCAGTACTTC. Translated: CASSMTGGREETQYF.

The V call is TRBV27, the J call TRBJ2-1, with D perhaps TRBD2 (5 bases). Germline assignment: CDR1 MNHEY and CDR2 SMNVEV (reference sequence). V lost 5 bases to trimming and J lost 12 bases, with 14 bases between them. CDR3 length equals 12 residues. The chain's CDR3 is CASSTLSGTQFF. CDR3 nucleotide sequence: TGTGCCAGCAGTACCCTGAGCGGAACGCAGTTCTTC.

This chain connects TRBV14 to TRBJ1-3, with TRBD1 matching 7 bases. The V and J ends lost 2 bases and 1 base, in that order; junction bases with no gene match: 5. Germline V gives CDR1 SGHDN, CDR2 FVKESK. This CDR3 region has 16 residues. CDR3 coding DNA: TGTGCCAGCAGCCAAAGGGACAGCTATTCTGGAAACACCATATATTTT. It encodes CASSQRDSYSGNTIYF.

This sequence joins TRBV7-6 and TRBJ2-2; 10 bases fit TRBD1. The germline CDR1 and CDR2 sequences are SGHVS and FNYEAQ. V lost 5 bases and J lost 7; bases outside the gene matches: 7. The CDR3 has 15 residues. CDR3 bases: TGTGCCAGCAGCGTCGGGACAGGGGATTTCGGGGAGCTGTTTTTT. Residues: CASSVGTGDFGELFF.

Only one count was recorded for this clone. CDR3 in amino acids: CASSRDRGNEKLFF. The DNA of the CDR3 is TGTGCCAGCAGCCGGGACAGGGGGAACGAAAAACTGTTTTTT. V gene TRBV7-8 combines with J gene TRBJ1-4; 11 positions agree with TRBD1. V gave up 5 bases and J gave up 8 bases; unmatched junction bases: 4. The CDR3 runs to 14 residues. From germline, CDR1 is SGHVS and CDR2 FQNEAQ.

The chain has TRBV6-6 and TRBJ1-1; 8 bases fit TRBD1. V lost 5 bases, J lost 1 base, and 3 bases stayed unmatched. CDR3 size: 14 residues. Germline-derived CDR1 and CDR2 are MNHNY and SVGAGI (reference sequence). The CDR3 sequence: CASSRQGANTEAFF. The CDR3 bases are TGTGCCAGCAGTCGCCAGGGGGCGAACACTGAAGCTTTCTTT.

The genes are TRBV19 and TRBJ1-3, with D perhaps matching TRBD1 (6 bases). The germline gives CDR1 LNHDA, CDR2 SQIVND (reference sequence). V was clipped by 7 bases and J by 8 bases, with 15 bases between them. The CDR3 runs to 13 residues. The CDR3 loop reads CASNGQGFDTIYF. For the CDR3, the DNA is TGTGCCAGTAATGGGCAGGGGTTTGACACCATATATTTT.

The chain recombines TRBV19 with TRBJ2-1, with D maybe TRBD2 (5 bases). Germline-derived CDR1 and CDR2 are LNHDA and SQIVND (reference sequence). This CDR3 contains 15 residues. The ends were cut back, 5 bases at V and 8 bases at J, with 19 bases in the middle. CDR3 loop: CASSLRGREWDEQFF. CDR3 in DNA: TGTGCCAGTAGTCTCCGTGGAAGGGAGTGGGATGAGCAGTTCTTC.

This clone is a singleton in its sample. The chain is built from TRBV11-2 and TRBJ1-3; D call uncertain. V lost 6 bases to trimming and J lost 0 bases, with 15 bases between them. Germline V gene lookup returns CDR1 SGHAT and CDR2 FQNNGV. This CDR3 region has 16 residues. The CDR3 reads CASRLAGFFSGNTIYF. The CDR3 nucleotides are TGTGCCAGCAGACTAGCGGGATTCTTCTCTGGAAACACCATATATTTT. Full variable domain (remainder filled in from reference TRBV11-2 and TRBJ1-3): EAGVAQSPRYKIIEKRQSVAFWCNPISGHATLYWYQQILGQGPKLLIQFQNNGVVDDSQLPKDRFSAERLKGVDSTLKIQPAKLEDSAVYLCASRLAGFFSGNTIYFGEGSWLTVV.

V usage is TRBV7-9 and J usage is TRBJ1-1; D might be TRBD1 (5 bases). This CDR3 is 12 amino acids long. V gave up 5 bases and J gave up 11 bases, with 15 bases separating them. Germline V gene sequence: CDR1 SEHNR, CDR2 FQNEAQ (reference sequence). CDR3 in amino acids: CASSPWAGPAFF. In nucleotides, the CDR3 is TGTGCCAGCAGCCCGTGGGCAGGGCCGGCTTTCTTT.

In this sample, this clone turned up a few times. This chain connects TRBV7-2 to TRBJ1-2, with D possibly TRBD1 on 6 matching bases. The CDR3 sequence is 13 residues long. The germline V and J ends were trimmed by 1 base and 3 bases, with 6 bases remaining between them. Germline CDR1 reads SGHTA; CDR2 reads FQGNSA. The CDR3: CASSLGQDYGYTF. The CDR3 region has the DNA TGTGCCAGCAGCTTAGGACAGGACTATGGCTACACCTTC.

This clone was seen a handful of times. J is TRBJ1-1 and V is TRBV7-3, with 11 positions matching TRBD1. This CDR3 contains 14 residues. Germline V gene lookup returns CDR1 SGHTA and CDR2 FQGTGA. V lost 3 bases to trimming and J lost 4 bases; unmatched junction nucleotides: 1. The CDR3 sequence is CASSFGTGGTEAFF. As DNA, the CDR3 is TGTGCCAGCAGCTTTGGGACAGGGGGCACTGAAGCTTTCTTT.

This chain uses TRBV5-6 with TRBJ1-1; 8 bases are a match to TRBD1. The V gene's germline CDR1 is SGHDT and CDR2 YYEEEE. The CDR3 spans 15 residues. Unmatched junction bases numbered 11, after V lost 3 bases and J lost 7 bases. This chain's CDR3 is CASSWPGQAFYEAFF. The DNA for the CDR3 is TGTGCCAGCAGCTGGCCGGGACAGGCATTTTATGAAGCTTTCTTT.

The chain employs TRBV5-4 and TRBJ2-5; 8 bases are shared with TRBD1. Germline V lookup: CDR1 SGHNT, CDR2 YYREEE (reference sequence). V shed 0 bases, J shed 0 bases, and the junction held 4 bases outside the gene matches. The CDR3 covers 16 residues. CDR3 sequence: CASSLGTGRNQETQYF. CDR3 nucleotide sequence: TGTGCCAGCAGCTTGGGGACAGGGAGAAACCAAGAGACCCAGTACTTC.

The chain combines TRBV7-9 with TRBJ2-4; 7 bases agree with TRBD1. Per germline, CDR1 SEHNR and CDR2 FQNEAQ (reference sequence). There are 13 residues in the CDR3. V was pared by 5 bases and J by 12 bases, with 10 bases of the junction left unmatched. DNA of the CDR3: TGTGCCAGCAGCCCGATCACAGGGGACCCTCAGTACTTC. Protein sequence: CASSPITGDPQYF.

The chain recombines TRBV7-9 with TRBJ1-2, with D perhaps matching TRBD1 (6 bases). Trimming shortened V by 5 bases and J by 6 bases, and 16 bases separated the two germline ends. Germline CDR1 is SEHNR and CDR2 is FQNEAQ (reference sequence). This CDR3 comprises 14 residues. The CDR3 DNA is TGTGCCAGCAGCCCTCCCCAGGGGTTACATGGCTACACCTTC. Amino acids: CASSPPQGLHGYTF. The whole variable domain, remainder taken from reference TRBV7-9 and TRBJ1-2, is DTGVSQNPRHKITKRGQNVTFRCDPISEHNRLYWYRQTLGQGPEFLTYFQNEAQLEKSRLLSDRFSAERPKGSFSTLEIQRTEQGDSAMYLCASSPPQGLHGYTFGSGTRLTVV.

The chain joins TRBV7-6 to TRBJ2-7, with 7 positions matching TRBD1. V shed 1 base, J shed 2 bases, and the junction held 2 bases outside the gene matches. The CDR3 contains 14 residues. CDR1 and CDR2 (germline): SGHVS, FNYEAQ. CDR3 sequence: CASSLGGGPYEQYF. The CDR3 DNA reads TGTGCCAGCAGCTTAGGAGGGGGCCCCTACGAGCAGTACTTC.

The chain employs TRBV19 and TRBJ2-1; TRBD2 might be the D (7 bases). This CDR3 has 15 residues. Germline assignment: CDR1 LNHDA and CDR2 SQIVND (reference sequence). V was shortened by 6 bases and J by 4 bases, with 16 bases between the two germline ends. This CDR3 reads CASSMGGQFYNEQFF. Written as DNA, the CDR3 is TGTGCCAGTAGCATGGGGGGGCAGTTTTACAATGAGCAGTTCTTC.

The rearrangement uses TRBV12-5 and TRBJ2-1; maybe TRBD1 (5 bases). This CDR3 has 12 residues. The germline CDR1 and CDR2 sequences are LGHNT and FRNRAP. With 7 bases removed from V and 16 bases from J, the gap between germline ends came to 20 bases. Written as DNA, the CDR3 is TGTGCTAGTGCCCCCGGCAGGGTAAAACTATTCTTC. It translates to CASAPGRVKLFF.

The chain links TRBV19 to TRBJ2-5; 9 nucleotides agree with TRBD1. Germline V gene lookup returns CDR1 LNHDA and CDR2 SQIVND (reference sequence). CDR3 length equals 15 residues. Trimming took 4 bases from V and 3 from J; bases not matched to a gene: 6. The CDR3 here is CASSRGDRAKETQYF. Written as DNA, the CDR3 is TGTGCCAGTAGTAGGGGGGACAGGGCGAAAGAGACCCAGTACTTC.

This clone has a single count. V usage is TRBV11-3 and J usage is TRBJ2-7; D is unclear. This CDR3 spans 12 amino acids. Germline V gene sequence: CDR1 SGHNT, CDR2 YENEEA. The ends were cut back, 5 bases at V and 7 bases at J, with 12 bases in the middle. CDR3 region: CASSPVSGEQYF. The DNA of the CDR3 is TGTGCCAGCAGCCCCGTTTCAGGAGAGCAGTACTTC. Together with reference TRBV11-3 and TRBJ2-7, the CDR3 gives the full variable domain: EAGVVQSPRYKIIEKKQPVAFWCNPISGHNTLYWYLQNLGQGPELLIRYENEEAVDDSQLPKDRFSAERLKGVDSTLKIQPAELGDSAVYLCASSPVSGEQYFGPGTRLTVT.

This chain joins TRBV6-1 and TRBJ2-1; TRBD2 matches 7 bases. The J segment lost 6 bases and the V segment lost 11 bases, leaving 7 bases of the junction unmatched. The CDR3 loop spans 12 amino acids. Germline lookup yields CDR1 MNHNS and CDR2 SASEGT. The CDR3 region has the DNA TGTGCCGTTGGACTAGGCGGCAATGAGCAGTTCTTC. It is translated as CAVGLGGNEQFF.